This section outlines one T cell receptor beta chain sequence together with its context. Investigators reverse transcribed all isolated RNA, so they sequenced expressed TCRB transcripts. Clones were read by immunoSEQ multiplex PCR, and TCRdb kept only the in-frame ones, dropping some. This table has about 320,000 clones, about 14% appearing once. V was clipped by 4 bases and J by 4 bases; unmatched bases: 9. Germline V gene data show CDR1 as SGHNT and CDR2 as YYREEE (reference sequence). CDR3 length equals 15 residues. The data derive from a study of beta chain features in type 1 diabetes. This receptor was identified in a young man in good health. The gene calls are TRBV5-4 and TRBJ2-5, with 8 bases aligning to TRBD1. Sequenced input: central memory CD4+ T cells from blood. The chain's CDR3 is CASSPQGARGETQYF. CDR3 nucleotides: TGTGCCAGCAGCCCGCAGGGGGCCAGGGGAGAGACCCAGTACTTC.